The rows below give T cell receptor beta chains drawn from one sample of a study of T-cell memory formation after mild COVID-19. TCRdb re-analysed the 5' RACE reads in MiXCR, keeping a single row per CDR3 protein. In the table there are 300,000 to 350,000 distinct CDR3 sequences, over 10% of which are singletons. Sequencing input: PBMCs or a T cell subset sorted from them (not recorded which). Receptor source: a man aged 18 to 30 who had mild COVID-19 (a few samples of this study predate the infection). Cell type and time point are not known. Both conserved end residues are trimmed from each CDR3.

J	V	CDR3
TRBJ1-5	TRBV12-3/TRBV12-4	ASSPTYNQPQH
TRBJ2-2	TRBV18	ASSPSRAAGELF
TRBJ2-2	TRBV5-5	ASSLSWGTNTGELF
TRBJ1-4	TRBV12-3/TRBV12-4	ASSLQGFEKLF
TRBJ1-1	TRBV7-9	ASSFELLYTEAF
TRBJ2-5	TRBV9	ASSVAAREQETQY
TRBJ2-3	TRBV12-3/TRBV12-4	ASSLARGQEADTQY
TRBJ2-3	TRBV5-1	ASVRGTGTDTQY
TRBJ1-1	TRBV7-9	ASSLTGLYEAF
TRBJ1-2	TRBV20-1	SARDIAGGKNYGYT
TRBJ2-5	TRBV28	ASSGGSGGPQETQY
TRBJ1-4	TRBV12-3/TRBV12-4	ASSPTGRDEKLF
TRBJ2-7	TRBV30	ARADTYEQY
TRBJ2-1	TRBV7-6	ASSLGSSGTYNEQF
TRBJ2-3	TRBV7-2	ASRPPGGRDTQY
TRBJ2-5	TRBV11-2	ASSQKLAGGETQY
TRBJ2-5	TRBV10-2	ASMGQYGTGTQETQY
TRBJ2-7	TRBV5-6	ASSLKTHGVVTEQY
TRBJ1-5	TRBV6-4	ASSATYNQPQH
TRBJ1-6	TRBV29-1	SVTTGREYNSPLH
TRBJ2-4	TRBV12-3/TRBV12-4	ASSSEGAKNIQY
TRBJ1-2	TRBV4-3	ASSATGVGYT
TRBJ1-1	TRBV19	ASSTLVRTEAF
TRBJ1-6	TRBV5-4	ASSVRYSYNSPLH
TRBJ2-7	TRBV5-6	ASSALGSGTSSYEQY
TRBJ1-1	TRBV20-1	SARKGAGEAF
TRBJ2-2	TRBV14	ASRPGAHNTGELF
TRBJ2-2	TRBV18	ASSPYSDSTGELF
TRBJ2-1	TRBV6-2/TRBV6-3	ASVRGGVYNEQF
TRBJ1-4	TRBV25-1	ASSGQGDREKLF
TRBJ2-7	TRBV29-1	SVESGRGYEQY
TRBJ2-2	TRBV5-4	ASSSDQRTGELF
TRBJ1-1	TRBV6-6	ASSYPRDRKNTEAF
TRBJ2-2	TRBV6-2/TRBV6-3	ASIHRRGPGELF
TRBJ1-1	TRBV30	AYLPPVTEAF
TRBJ2-1	TRBV4-1	ASSQSRGSIPNEQF
TRBJ2-1	TRBV6-5	ASSYSRWSYNEQF
TRBJ2-7	TRBV6-2/TRBV6-3	ASSYFGGGYEQY
TRBJ2-7	TRBV4-3	ASSQGGGQHYEQY
TRBJ2-1	TRBV14	ASSHQTVYNEQF
TRBJ1-2	TRBV7-2	ASSLVRTGGGYT
TRBJ1-6	TRBV7-9	ASSLMGGQSPLH
TRBJ2-1	TRBV7-9	ASSPTLLAGAYNEQF
TRBJ2-5	TRBV11-2	ASSPGPRGETQY
TRBJ2-5	TRBV2	ASSEAGRMHQETQY
TRBJ2-7	TRBV6-6	ASSYYRGRYEQY
TRBJ2-2	TRBV12-3/TRBV12-4	ASSFTTGRTGELF
TRBJ2-3	TRBV7-6	ASSPRGASGGGTDTQY
TRBJ1-5	TRBV7-3	ASSLADREEVQPQH
TRBJ1-2	TRBV4-3	ASSQGGGPYYGYT
TRBJ2-1	TRBV7-9	ASSLSIAAQDEQF